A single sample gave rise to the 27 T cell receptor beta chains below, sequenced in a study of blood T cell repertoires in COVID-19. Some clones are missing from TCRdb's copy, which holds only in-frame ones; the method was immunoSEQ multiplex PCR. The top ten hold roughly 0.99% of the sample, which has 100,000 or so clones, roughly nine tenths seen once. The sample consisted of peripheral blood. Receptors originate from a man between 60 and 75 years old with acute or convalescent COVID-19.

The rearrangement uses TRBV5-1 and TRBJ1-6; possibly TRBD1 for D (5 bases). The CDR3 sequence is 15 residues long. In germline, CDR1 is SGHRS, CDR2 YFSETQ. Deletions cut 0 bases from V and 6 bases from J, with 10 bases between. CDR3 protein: CASSLEDTRNSPLHF. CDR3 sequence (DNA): TGCGCCAGCAGCTTGGAGGACACCCGTAATTCACCCCTCCACTTT.

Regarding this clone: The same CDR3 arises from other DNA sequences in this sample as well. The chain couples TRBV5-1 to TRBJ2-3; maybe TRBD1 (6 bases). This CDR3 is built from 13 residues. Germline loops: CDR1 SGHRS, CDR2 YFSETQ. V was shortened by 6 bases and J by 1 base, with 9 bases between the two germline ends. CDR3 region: CASNRDRTDTQYF. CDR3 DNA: TGCGCCAGCAACAGGGATCGCACAGATACGCAGTATTTT.

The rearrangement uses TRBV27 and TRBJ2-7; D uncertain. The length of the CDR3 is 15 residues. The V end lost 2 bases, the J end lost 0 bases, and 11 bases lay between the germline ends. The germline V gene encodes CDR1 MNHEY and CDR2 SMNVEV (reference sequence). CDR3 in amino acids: CASSLGGLSSYEQYF. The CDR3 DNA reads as TGTGCCAGCAGTTTAGGCGGTCTCAGCTCCTACGAGCAGTACTTC.

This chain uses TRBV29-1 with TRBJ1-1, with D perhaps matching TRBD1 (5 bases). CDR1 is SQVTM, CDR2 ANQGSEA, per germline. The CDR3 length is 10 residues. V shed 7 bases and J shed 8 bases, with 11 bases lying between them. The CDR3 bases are TGCAGCGCCACCTACAGGGAAGCTTTCTTT. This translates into CSATYREAFF.

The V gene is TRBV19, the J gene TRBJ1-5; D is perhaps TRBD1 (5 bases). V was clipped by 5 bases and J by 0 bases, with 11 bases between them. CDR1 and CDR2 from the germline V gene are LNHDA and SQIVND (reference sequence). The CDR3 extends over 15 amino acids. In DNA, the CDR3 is TGTGCCAGTAGTTGGGGCCTTAGTAGCAATCAGCCCCAGCATTTT. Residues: CASSWGLSSNQPQHF.

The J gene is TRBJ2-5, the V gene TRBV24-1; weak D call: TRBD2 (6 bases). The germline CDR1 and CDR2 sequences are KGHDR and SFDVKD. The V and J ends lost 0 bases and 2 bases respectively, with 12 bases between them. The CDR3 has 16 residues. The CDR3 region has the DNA TGTGCCACCAGTGATTTGGCCCAGGGAGGTCAAGAGACCCAGTACTTC. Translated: CATSDLAQGGQETQYF.

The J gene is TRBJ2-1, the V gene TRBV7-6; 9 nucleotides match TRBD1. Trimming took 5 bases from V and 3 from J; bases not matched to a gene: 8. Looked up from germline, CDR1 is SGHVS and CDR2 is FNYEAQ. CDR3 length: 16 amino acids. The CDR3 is CASSPLTGGSYNEQFF. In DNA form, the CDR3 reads TGTGCCAGCAGCCCGCTGACAGGGGGTAGCTACAATGAGCAGTTCTTC. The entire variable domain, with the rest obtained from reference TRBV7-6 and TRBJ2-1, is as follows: GAGVSQSPRYKVTKRGQDVALRCDPISGHVSLYWYRQALGQGPEFLTYFNYEAQQDKSGLPNDRFSAERPEGSISTLTIQRTEQRDSAMYRCASSPLTGGSYNEQFFGPGTRLTVL.

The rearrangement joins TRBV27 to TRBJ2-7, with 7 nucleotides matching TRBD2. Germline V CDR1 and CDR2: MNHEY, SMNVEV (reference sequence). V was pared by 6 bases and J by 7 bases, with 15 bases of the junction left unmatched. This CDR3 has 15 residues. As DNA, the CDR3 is TGTGCCAGCAGGAGGGCCCGGGACGGACTAGGGGAGCAGTACTTC. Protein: CASRRARDGLGEQYF.

The CDR3 reads CAIGFSGQGNSPLHF. In DNA, the CDR3 is TGTGCCATTGGCTTTTCGGGACAGGGAAATTCACCCCTCCACTTT. This sequence joins TRBV10-3 and TRBJ1-6, with TRBD1 matching over 9 bases. The germline gives CDR1 ENHRY, CDR2 SYGVKD. J was trimmed by 7 bases and V by 9 bases; bases with no gene match: 10. This CDR3 has 15 residues.

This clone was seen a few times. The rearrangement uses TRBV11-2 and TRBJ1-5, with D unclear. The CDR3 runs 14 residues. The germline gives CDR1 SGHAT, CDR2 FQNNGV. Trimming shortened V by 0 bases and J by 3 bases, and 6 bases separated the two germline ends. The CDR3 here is CASSLEGVNQPQHF. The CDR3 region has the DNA TGTGCCAGCAGCTTAGAGGGAGTCAATCAGCCCCAGCATTTT.

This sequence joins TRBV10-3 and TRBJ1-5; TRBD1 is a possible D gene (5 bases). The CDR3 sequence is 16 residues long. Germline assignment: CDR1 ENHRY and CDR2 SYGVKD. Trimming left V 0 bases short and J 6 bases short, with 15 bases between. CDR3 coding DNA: TGTGCCATCAGTGAGTCAACCGCAGGGTTCCCTCAGCCCCAGCATTTT. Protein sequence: CAISESTAGFPQPQHF.

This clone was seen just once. The CDR3 here is CAISEDRGPNGYTF. The CDR3 DNA sequence: TGTGCCATCAGTGAGGACAGGGGGCCCAATGGCTACACCTTC. The chain uses TRBV10-3 and TRBJ1-2; the match to TRBD1 covers 10 bases. The V and J ends lost 2 bases and 6 bases, in that order; junction bases with no gene match: 3. This CDR3 region has 14 residues. Germline V CDR1 and CDR2: ENHRY, SYGVKD.

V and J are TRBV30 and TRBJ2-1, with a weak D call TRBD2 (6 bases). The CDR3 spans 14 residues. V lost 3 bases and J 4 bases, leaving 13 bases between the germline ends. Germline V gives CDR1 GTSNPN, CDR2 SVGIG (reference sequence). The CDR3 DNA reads TGTGCCTGGAGGGAGGGCAGTCTTTACAATGAGCAGTTCTTC. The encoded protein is CAWREGSLYNEQFF.

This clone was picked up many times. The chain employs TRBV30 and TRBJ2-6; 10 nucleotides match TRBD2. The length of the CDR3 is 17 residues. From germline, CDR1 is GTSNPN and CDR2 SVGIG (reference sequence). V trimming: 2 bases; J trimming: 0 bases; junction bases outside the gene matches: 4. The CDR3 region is CAWSTSGTYSGANVLTF. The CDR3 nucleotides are TGTGCCTGGAGTACTAGCGGGACCTACTCTGGGGCCAACGTCCTGACTTTC.

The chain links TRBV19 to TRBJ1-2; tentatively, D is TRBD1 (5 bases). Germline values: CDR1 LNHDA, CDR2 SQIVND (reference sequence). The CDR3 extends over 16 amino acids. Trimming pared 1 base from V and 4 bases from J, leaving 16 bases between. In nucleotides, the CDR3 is TGTGCCAGTAGTATAGCGGACACACGGGCGGTCTATGGCTACACCTTC. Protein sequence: CASSIADTRAVYGYTF. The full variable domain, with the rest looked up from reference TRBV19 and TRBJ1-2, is DGGITQSPKYLFRKEGQNVTLSCEQNLNHDAMYWYRQDPGQGLRLIYYSQIVNDFQKGDIAEGYSVSREKKESFPLTVTSAQKNPTAFYLCASSIADTRAVYGYTFGSGTRLTVV.

CDR3 sequence reads: CASSIGESSGNTIYF. For the CDR3, the DNA is TGTGCCAGTAGTATCGGGGAGAGCTCTGGAAACACCATATATTTT. The gene calls are TRBV19 and TRBJ1-3; no reliable D call. The ends were cut back, 3 bases at V and 0 bases at J, with 9 bases in the middle. CDR1 is LNHDA and CDR2 is SQIVND in the germline V gene (reference sequence). CDR3 length: 15 amino acids.

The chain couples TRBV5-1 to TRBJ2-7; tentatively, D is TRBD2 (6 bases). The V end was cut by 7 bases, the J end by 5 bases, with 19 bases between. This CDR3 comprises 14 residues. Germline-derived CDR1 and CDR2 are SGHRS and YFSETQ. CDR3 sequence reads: CASASGRRWDEQYF. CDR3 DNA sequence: TGCGCCAGCGCATCAGGGAGGAGATGGGACGAGCAGTACTTC.

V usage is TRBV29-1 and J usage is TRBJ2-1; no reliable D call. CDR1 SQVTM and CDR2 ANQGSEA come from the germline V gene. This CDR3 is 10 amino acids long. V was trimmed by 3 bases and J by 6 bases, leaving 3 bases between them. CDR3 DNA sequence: TGCAGCGTTGACTCCAATGAGCAGTTCTTC. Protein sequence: CSVDSNEQFF.

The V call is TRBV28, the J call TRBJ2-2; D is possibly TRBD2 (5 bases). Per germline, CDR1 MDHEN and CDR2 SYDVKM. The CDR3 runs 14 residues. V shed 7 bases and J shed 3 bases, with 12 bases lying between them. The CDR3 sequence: CASNSRAYTGELFF. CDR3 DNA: TGTGCCAGCAATTCGCGGGCCTACACCGGGGAGCTGTTTTTT.

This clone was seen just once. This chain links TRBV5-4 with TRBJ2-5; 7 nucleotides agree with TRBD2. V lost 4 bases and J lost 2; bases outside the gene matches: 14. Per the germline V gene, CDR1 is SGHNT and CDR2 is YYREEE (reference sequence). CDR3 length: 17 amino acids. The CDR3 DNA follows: TGTGCCAGCAGCCCCGGAGGCCAGCGGGACCGGCAAGAGACCCAGTACTTC. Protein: CASSPGGQRDRQETQYF.

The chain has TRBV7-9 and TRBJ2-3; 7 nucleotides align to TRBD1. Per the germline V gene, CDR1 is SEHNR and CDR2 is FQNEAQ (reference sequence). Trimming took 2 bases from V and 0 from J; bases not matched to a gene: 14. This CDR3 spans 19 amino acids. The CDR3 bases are TGTGCCAGCAGCTTACCTATAGCTCAGAGGGGGCTTAGCACAGATACGCAGTATTTT. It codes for CASSLPIAQRGLSTDTQYF.

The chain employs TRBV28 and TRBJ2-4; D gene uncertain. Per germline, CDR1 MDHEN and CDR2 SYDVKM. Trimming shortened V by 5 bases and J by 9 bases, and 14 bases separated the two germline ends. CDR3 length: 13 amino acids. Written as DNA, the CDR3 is TGTGCCAGCAGTCCCTTAGAATATGTCATTCAGTACTTC. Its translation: CASSPLEYVIQYF.

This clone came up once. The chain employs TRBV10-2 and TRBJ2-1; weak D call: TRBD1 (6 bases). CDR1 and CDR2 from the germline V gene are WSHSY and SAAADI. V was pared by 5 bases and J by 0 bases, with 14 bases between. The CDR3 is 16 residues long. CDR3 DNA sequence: TGCGCCAGCAGTCGAACTCGACAGGCCTCCTACAATGAGCAGTTCTTC. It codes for CASSRTRQASYNEQFF.

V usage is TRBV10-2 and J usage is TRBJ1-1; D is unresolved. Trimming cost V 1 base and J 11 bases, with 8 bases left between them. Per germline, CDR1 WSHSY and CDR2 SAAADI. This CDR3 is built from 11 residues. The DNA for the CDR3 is TGCGCCAGCAGTGAGTTCCCACGGGCTTTCTTT. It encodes CASSEFPRAFF.

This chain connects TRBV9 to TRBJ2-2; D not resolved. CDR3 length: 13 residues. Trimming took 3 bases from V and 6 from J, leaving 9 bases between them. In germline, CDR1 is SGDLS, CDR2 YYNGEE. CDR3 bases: TGTGCCAGCAGCGAGCCTGCCCCCGGGGAGCTGTTTTTT. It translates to CASSEPAPGELFF.

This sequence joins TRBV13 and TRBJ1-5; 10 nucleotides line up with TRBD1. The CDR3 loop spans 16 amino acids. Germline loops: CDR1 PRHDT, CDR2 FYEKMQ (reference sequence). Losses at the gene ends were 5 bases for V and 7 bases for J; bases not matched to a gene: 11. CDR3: CASSIGTGAFAQPQHF. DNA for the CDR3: TGTGCCAGCAGCATCGGGACAGGGGCGTTTGCACAGCCCCAGCATTTT.

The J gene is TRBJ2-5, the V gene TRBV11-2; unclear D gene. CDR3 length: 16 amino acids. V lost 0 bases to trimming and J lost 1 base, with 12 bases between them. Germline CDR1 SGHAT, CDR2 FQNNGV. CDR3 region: CASSLDIGSGQETQYF. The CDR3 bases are TGTGCCAGCAGCTTAGATATTGGGTCGGGCCAAGAGACCCAGTACTTC.